This TCR beta chain comes out of a study of neurological immune-mediated disorders. Regarding the study as a whole: In HTLV-1-associated myelopathy, TCR clonal expansion was greatest, and in multiple sclerosis it was least, below healthy controls. The study found no CDR3 amino acid sequences shared by expanded clones across subjects, suggesting private repertoires in all groups.

V lost 5 bases, J lost 7 bases, and 17 bases lay in between. Looked up from germline, CDR1 is LNHNV and CDR2 is YYDKDF (reference sequence). The length of the CDR3 is 15 residues. Regarding this clonotype: The antigen remains unidentified.

TCRdb fed the 5' RACE reads into MiXCR, producing one record per CDR3 protein. The sample contains tens of thousands of distinct CDR3 sequences, around 14% of which appear only once. Sample: PBMCs. V gene TRBV15 combines with J gene TRBJ1-4; possibly TRBD1 for D (6 bases). The TCR comes from a woman aged 50 to 60 in good health. The CDR3 coding sequence is TGTGCCACCAGCGCGGATCAGGGGTCCAGTGAAAAACTGTTTTTT. This sequence encodes CATSADQGSSEKLFF. Variable domain in full (rest from reference TRBV15 and TRBJ1-4): DAMVIQNPRYQVTQFGKPVTLSCSQTLNHNVMYWYQQKSSQAPKLLFHYYDKDFNNEADTPDNFQSRRPNTSFCFLDIRSPGLGDTAMYLCATSADQGSSEKLFFGSGTQLSVL.